The 5 T cell receptor beta chains given below trace back to one sample, sequenced in a study of cytomegalovirus exposure and HLA in healthy donors. The PCR used 60 Vbeta and 13 Jbeta primers. The table came from immunoSEQ multiplex PCR; TCRdb's copy has only in-frame clones and leaves some out. In the table there are about 87,000 clones, around 70% of which are singletons. The sample taken for sequencing was PBMCs. These receptors all come from a man between 25 and 39 years old in good health and CMV-seropositive.

J is TRBJ1-5 and V is TRBV9; D is perhaps TRBD1 (6 bases). Looked up from germline, CDR1 is SGDLS and CDR2 is YYNGEE. The V end was cut by 2 bases, the J end by 10 bases, with 13 bases between. This CDR3 has 13 amino acids. The DNA for the CDR3 is TGTGCCAGCAGCGTTACACAGGGTTCACCCCAGCATTTT. Protein sequence: CASSVTQGSPQHF.

The chain recombines TRBV27 with TRBJ2-1; D is possibly TRBD1 (5 bases). CDR1 is MNHEY and CDR2 is SMNVEV in the germline V gene (reference sequence). The CDR3 totals 12 residues. Trimming removed 3 bases at V and 9 bases at J, with 9 bases between. CDR3 bases: TGTGCCAGCAGTTTGGGTGGGGCTGAGCAGTTCTTC. It encodes CASSLGGAEQFF.

The rearrangement uses TRBV30 and TRBJ2-2, with 8 bases lining up with TRBD2. From germline, CDR1 is GTSNPN and CDR2 SVGIG (reference sequence). The CDR3 runs to 15 residues. After removal of 2 bases from V and 5 bases from J, the junction contained 7 bases not matched to a gene. CDR3 sequence: CAWSLQPSGTGELFF. For the CDR3, the DNA is TGTGCCTGGAGTTTACAACCTAGCGGGACCGGGGAGCTGTTTTTT.

The chain carries TRBV5-4 and TRBJ1-5; TRBD1 aligns across 9 bases. The CDR3 runs to 15 residues. Germline V gives CDR1 SGHNT, CDR2 YYREEE (reference sequence). Losses at the gene ends were 4 bases for V and 7 bases for J; bases not matched to a gene: 9. Written as DNA, the CDR3 is TGTGCCAGCAGCCCGGACAGGGGCTTGCGGCAGCCCCAGCATTTT. It translates to CASSPDRGLRQPQHF.

CDR3 bases: TGCAGCGCCGCGGGACAGGGAAGGGCGCAGTACTTC. It specifies CSAAGQGRAQYF. V gene TRBV29-1 combines with J gene TRBJ2-7, with 9 bases identical to TRBD1. The CDR3 extends over 12 amino acids. Germline V gene data show CDR1 as SQVTM and CDR2 as ANQGSEA. V lost 7 bases, J lost 9 bases, and 10 bases stayed unmatched.